This TCR beta chain was sequenced in a study of CD8 T cells in ankylosing spondylitis (dated by TCRdb to 2016 to 2017). A note on the overall study: The study set out to find disease-linked TCR variants by profiling T cell receptor beta repertoires in ankylosing spondylitis patients and healthy donors. Samples of peripheral blood were taken, and for ankylosing spondylitis patients, synovial fluid was collected as well. The full study cohort was made up of roughly 25 ankylosing spondylitis patients and 108 healthy donors.

Sequencing was performed on an Illumina HiSeq 2500. Quantitative 5'-RACE with molecular barcodes was the method used to prepare the TCR beta libraries. The paper's processing steps were these. To identify disease-linked TCR variants, a new computational method was used, one built on a probabilistic model of VDJ rearrangement. TCRdb trimmed the raw reads at Q25, called clones with MiXCR and kept productive beta chains. Each CDR3 protein appears once, grouped with its most common genes and DNA. The V and J calls and clone size are TCRdb's, not the authors'. The sample table contains 650,000 to 800,000 distinct CDR3 sequences; only one count was recorded for about 20% of them. The ten largest clones add up to around 19% of the sample. Overall results and qualifications from the work: The disease-linked clones showed a CD8+ phenotype and occurred at relatively low frequencies in peripheral blood. The disease-linked clones were reported to be significantly enriched in matched synovial fluid samples from ankylosing spondylitis patients. Some of the motif variants had been reported before in the synovial fluid and blood of reactive arthritis patients, a finding that suggests common disease-initiation mechanisms. Blood from ankylosing spondylitis patients appeared to be characterized by a TCR beta motif made up of several highly homologous amino acid variants.

Comments on this clonotype: Its antigen specificity is not known. Base qualities were left out, and no much larger clone turns up one base away.

The CDR3 covers 14 residues, taking in both the cysteine and the phenylalanine. Left in the record is the CDR3 DNA by itself, 42 bases read in frame from the first base. The germline V gene encodes CDR1 LNHNV and CDR2 YYDKDF (reference sequence). V drops 5 bases and J drops 6 bases, leaving 13 bases in between. This TCR came from a male donor with ankylosing spondylitis. The specimen sequenced was blood, either unsorted or a sorted T cell fraction (not recorded which). The receptor chain draws on TRBV15 and TRBJ2-2; the D gene is unclear. The DNA sequence is given as TGTGCCACCAGCGCACCGGTGGACCCCGGGGAGCTGTTTTTT. Translated, it reads CATSAPVDPGELFF.